This TCR beta chain comes out of a study of OX40 agonist ivuxolimab in advanced cancers. Study-wide results and limits: Compared with others, partial responders at 0.1-3.0 mg/kg displayed clonal expansion among the lowest.

To note about this clone: The antigen remains unidentified.

Profiled with immunoSEQ multiplex PCR; TCRdb holds only in-frame clones, not every one. Counted here are 20,000 to 25,000 clones, 75% to 90% occurring once; the ten biggest clones make up over 15%. Germline CDR1 is MNHEY and CDR2 is SMNVEV (reference sequence). CDR3 size: 17 residues. The ends lost 4 bases at V and 1 base at J; junction bases unmatched: 11. The chain joins TRBV27 to TRBJ2-7, with 9 bases that match TRBD2. The sequencing here drew on CD4+ or CD8+ T cells sorted from blood, taken in a trial of the OX40 agonist ivuxolimab. The receptor's source is an adult with an advanced solid tumor such as melanoma, head and neck, liver or kidney cancer. The CDR3 sequence is CASSSRILAGRSYEQYF. The CDR3 DNA reads TGTGCCAGCAGTTCCCGTATTCTAGCGGGAAGGTCCTACGAGCAGTACTTC.